The clone carrying this T cell receptor beta chain has a single count. Its target is unknown. This sample was included in a study of shared clonotypes between healthy human individuals. Study conclusions and caveats: Blood was the only sampled material, and tissue repertoires likely differ. The small donor group covered limited genetic and exposure diversity. Naive subsets, compared against memory subsets, generally had larger estimated richness values.

V was cut by 3 bases and J by 3 bases, with 13 bases left in between. The length of the CDR3 is 14 residues. In germline, CDR1 is SGDLS, CDR2 YYNGEE. The naive CD8 population came from CD45RO-negative cells selected for CCR7, without terminally differentiated effector memory CD45RA+ cells. Libraries were prepared by immunoSEQ multiplex PCR; TCRdb keeps only in-frame clonotypes and omits some of them. Of roughly 2.1 million clones listed, about 93% are singletons. The chain uses TRBV9 and TRBJ2-7; perhaps D is TRBD1 or TRBD2 (5 bases each). The receptor's source is a man aged 18 to 29 in good health. Some clones in this sample may be carry-over from other donors' samples. The sequenced sample was naive CD8+ T cells from PBMCs. The DNA of the CDR3 is TGTGCCAGCAGCGGACGGGACGGGGACTACGAGCAGTACTTC. Translating gives CASSGRDGDYEQYF.